A selection of T cell receptor beta chains follows, all from one sample in a study of control samples from healthy donors and cancer patients. Assay: immunoSEQ multiplex PCR; the TCRdb copy retains only in-frame clones and omits some. The data contain about 130,000 clones, roughly 88% of them singletons. Sequences were obtained from blood. The receptors were sampled from a man in his forties or fifties in good health. CDR3s include the opening cysteine and the closing phenylalanine or tryptophan. D genes are given only for firm matches. Clone size is stated in some rows and not others, as once, few, many or a class when expanded.

clone_size: NA; j_call: TRBJ2-5; v_call: TRBV6-5; d_call: NA; cdr3_nt: TGTGCCAGCTCCGTGGGGACCAAAGAGACCCAGTACTTC; cdr3_aa: CASSVGTKETQYF
clone_size: once; j_call: TRBJ1-1; v_call: TRBV7-3; d_call: NA; cdr3_nt: TGTGCCAGCAGTCAGGGGCCAAGTATTGAAGCTTTCTTT; cdr3_aa: CASSQGPSIEAFF
clone_size: NA; j_call: TRBJ2-3; v_call: TRBV10-3; d_call: TRBD2; cdr3_nt: TGTGCCACCGGGACTAGTTCCGAAGGGTCGATCTGGCAGTATTTT; cdr3_aa: CATGTSSEGSIWQYF
clone_size: NA; j_call: TRBJ2-5; v_call: TRBV28; d_call: TRBD1; cdr3_nt: TGTGCCAGCAGTCCAGGGACAGGCCCTGGTTGGGAGACCCAGTACTTC; cdr3_aa: CASSPGTGPGWETQYF
clone_size: NA; j_call: TRBJ1-6; v_call: TRBV7-2; d_call: TRBD1; cdr3_nt: TGTGCCAGCAGCGGACAGGGGACTAATTCACCCCTCCACTTT; cdr3_aa: CASSGQGTNSPLHF
clone_size: NA; j_call: TRBJ2-1; v_call: TRBV3-1/TRBV3-2; d_call: NA; cdr3_nt: TGTGCCAGCAGCCTAAGGGGTAAGGACGGTGAGCAGTTCTTC; cdr3_aa: CASSLRGKDGEQFF
clone_size: NA; j_call: TRBJ1-4; v_call: TRBV4-1; d_call: TRBD1; cdr3_nt: TGCGCCAGCAGGAAAACAGGGGGCACAGATGAAAAACTGTTTTTT; cdr3_aa: CASRKTGGTDEKLFF
clone_size: NA; j_call: TRBJ1-5; v_call: TRBV19; d_call: TRBD1; cdr3_nt: TGTGCCAGTAGTAACGACAGGGATCGTCAGCCCCAGCATTTT; cdr3_aa: CASSNDRDRQPQHF
clone_size: NA; j_call: TRBJ1-1; v_call: TRBV3-1/TRBV3-2; d_call: NA; cdr3_nt: TGTGCCAGCAGCCAACGTTGGGGGGGAATCACTGAAGCTTTCTTT; cdr3_aa: CASSQRWGGITEAFF
clone_size: NA; j_call: TRBJ1-1; v_call: TRBV10-3; d_call: NA; cdr3_nt: TGTGCCACCCGGGCGGGGGGAACGGCTTTCTTT; cdr3_aa: CATRAGGTAFF
clone_size: NA; j_call: TRBJ1-3; v_call: TRBV6-7; d_call: NA; cdr3_nt: TGTGCCAGCAGCCTACTCAGGGTTGGTAACACCATATATTTT; cdr3_aa: CASSLLRVGNTIYF
clone_size: NA; j_call: TRBJ2-4; v_call: TRBV3-1/TRBV3-2; d_call: NA; cdr3_nt: TGTGCCAGCAGCCTTTTTAATCCCATTCAAAGAAAAAACATTCAGTACTTC; cdr3_aa: CASSLFNPIQRKNIQYF
clone_size: NA; j_call: TRBJ2-7; v_call: TRBV7-2; d_call: TRBD2; cdr3_nt: TGTGCCAGCAGCTTGGATAGCGGGGGGGTGCAGTACTTC; cdr3_aa: CASSLDSGGVQYF
clone_size: NA; j_call: TRBJ1-4; v_call: TRBV2; d_call: NA; cdr3_nt: TGTGCCAGCAGCAACAGGGATAGGAATGAAAAACTGTTTTTT; cdr3_aa: CASSNRDRNEKLFF
clone_size: NA; j_call: TRBJ1-1; v_call: TRBV2; d_call: NA; cdr3_nt: TGTGCCCCTAAGGGGACAATGGTCATGAACACTGAAGCTTTCTTT; cdr3_aa: CAPKGTMVMNTEAFF
clone_size: once; j_call: TRBJ1-1; v_call: TRBV19; d_call: NA; cdr3_nt: TGTGCCAGTAGTATACCGGCCGAAGCTTTCTTT; cdr3_aa: CASSIPAEAFF
clone_size: NA; j_call: TRBJ1-2; v_call: TRBV10-3; d_call: TRBD1; cdr3_nt: TGTGCCATCAGGGATGACAGGGAGCATGGCTACACCTTC; cdr3_aa: CAIRDDREHGYTF
clone_size: few; j_call: TRBJ2-5; v_call: TRBV12-3/TRBV12-4; d_call: NA; cdr3_nt: TGTGCCACCCAGGACGGCGAACAAGAGACCCAGTACTTC; cdr3_aa: CATQDGEQETQYF
clone_size: once; j_call: TRBJ1-3; v_call: TRBV7-9; d_call: NA; cdr3_nt: TGTGCCAGCAGCCCAGGACAGCTTAACTCTGGAAACACCATATATTTT; cdr3_aa: CASSPGQLNSGNTIYF
clone_size: NA; j_call: TRBJ1-1; v_call: TRBV20-1; d_call: NA; cdr3_nt: TGCAGTGCTAGTCAGGGAGGGAAGGCAAGGAACACTGAAGCTTTCTTT; cdr3_aa: CSASQGGKARNTEAFF
clone_size: NA; j_call: TRBJ1-1; v_call: TRBV7-3; d_call: TRBD1; cdr3_nt: TGTGCCAGCGGCGAAAGCCGGGACAGGGGAGTAGTCACTGAAGCTTTCTTT; cdr3_aa: CASGESRDRGVVTEAFF